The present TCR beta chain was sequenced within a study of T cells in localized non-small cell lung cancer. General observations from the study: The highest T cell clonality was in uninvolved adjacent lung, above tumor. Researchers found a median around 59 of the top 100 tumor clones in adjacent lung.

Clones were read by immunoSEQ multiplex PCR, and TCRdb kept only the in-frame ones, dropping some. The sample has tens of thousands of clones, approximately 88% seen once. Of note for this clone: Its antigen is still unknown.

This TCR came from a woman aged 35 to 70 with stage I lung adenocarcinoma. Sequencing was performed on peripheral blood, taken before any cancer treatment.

The CDR3 region has the DNA TGTGCCACCAGGGGGGTACTAGCGGGAGGAAAGCACACAGATACGCAGTATTTT. Translated, it gives CATRGVLAGGKHTDTQYF. This chain uses TRBV15 with TRBJ2-3, with 12 positions matching TRBD2. V lost 6 bases to trimming and J lost 2 bases; unmatched junction nucleotides: 12. Germline loops: CDR1 LNHNV, CDR2 YYDKDF (reference sequence). The CDR3 contains 18 residues.